This note documents a single T cell receptor (beta chain) sequence. CDR3 size: 14 residues. Germline CDR1 and CDR2: MRHNA and SNTAGT. Trimming cost V 5 bases and J 5 bases, with 14 bases left between them. TCRdb's table, derived via immunoSEQ multiplex PCR, lists solely in-frame clones and lacks some. Among around 350,000 clones listed, around 86% were seen once. This sample is part of a study of cytomegalovirus exposure and HLA in healthy donors. The chain links TRBV6-4 to TRBJ2-3; D not resolved. Input material: PBMCs. This TCR derives from a woman under 30 in good health and CMV-seronegative. The CDR3 spells CASSQFIFGDTQYF. The CDR3 DNA reads TGTGCCAGCAGTCAATTTATCTTCGGAGATACGCAGTATTTT.